Listed below are T cell receptor beta chains from one sample, sequenced in a study of blood T cell repertoires in COVID-19. Profiled with immunoSEQ multiplex PCR; TCRdb holds only in-frame clones, not every one. The profile shows 60,000 to 75,000 clones, around 90% of them singletons. The sample comprised peripheral blood. Receptor source: a man aged 50 to 59 with active COVID-19. CDR3s include the opening cysteine and the closing phenylalanine or tryptophan. A D gene is named only where the DNA matches it firmly. Some rows mark clone size as missing; the rest say once, few, many or name a class of expanded clone.

j_call,clone_size,d_call,v_call,cdr3_nt,cdr3_aa
TRBJ2-2,-,-,TRBV4-2,TGTGCCAGCAGCCAGGAAACAGATGCGAACACCGGGGAGCTGTTTTTT,CASSQETDANTGELFF
TRBJ1-1,-,-,TRBV5-6,TGTGCCAGCAGTGTCTTTTCGTTCGGGGGAACTGAAGCTTTCTTT,CASSVFSFGGTEAFF
TRBJ2-3,-,TRBD1,TRBV5-1,TGCGCCAGCAGCTTGAAGGGGGCCAGCACAGATACGCAGTATTTT,CASSLKGASTDTQYF
TRBJ2-7,-,TRBD2,TRBV6-5,TGTGCCAGCAGTTACGACCGGTTAGCGGGAATCTACGAGCAGTACTTC,CASSYDRLAGIYEQYF
TRBJ2-2,-,TRBD1,TRBV5-1,TGCGCCAGCGGGACAGGACTGGTGAACACCGGGGAGCTGTTTTTT,CASGTGLVNTGELFF
TRBJ2-7,-,TRBD1,TRBV11-2,TGTGCCAGCAGCCTGGGGACAGGGGGCATCTACGAGCAGTACTTC,CASSLGTGGIYEQYF
TRBJ2-3,-,TRBD2,TRBV28,TGTGCCAGCAAGTTAGCGGGGAGTGCAGATACGCAGTATTTT,CASKLAGSADTQYF
TRBJ1-1,-,-,TRBV9,TGTGCCAGCAGCGACAAGGGAGGAACTGAAGCTTTCTTT,CASSDKGGTEAFF
TRBJ2-2,-,-,TRBV9,TGTGCCAGCAGCGTACTTTCGAACACCGGGGAGCTGTTTTTT,CASSVLSNTGELFF
TRBJ2-1,-,-,TRBV11-3,TGTGCCAGCAGCTTAGACGGGGGTGGTGAGCAGTTCTTC,CASSLDGGGEQFF
TRBJ1-2,-,-,TRBV29-1,TGCAGCGTTGGCGGGGGTGGACATCTAAAAGCTGGCTACACCTTC,CSVGGGGHLKAGYTF
TRBJ2-5,-,TRBD2,TRBV2,TGTGCCAGCAGTGACGTCACGGGGGGGCGGGAGACCCAGTACTTC,CASSDVTGGRETQYF
TRBJ1-4,-,TRBD1,TRBV3-1/TRBV3-2,TGTGCCAGCAGCCAAGATCTCGGCGGGACAGGGGCAACTAATGAAAAACTGTTTTTT,CASSQDLGGTGATNEKLFF
TRBJ2-2,-,-,TRBV19,TGTGCCAGTAGTACCCCGGGGGTCGCAAACACCGGGGAGCTGTTTTTT,CASSTPGVANTGELFF
TRBJ1-1,-,-,TRBV3-1/TRBV3-2,TGTGCCAGCAGCCCCCTTCTCCAGGGGAATACTGAAGCTTTCTTT,CASSPLLQGNTEAFF
TRBJ1-1,-,-,TRBV12-3/TRBV12-4,TGTGCCAGCAATTCCCCTACTAACACTGAAGCTTTCTTT,CASNSPTNTEAFF
TRBJ2-1,-,TRBD1,TRBV2,TGTGCCAGCAGGGCCGGGACAGGGCCCATGGGTGAGCAGTTCTTC,CASRAGTGPMGEQFF
TRBJ1-2,once,TRBD1,TRBV11-2,TGTGCCAGCAGCCGTCGGACAGGGCTATTCTATGGCTACACCTTC,CASSRRTGLFYGYTF
TRBJ2-6,-,TRBD2,TRBV6-6,TGTGCCAGCACCGGGGGGGTGGCTGGGGCCAACGTCCTGACTTTC,CASTGGVAGANVLTF
TRBJ1-4,once,-,TRBV12-3/TRBV12-4,TGTGCCAGCAGTTTATCGCAGGGAAAACTGTTTTTT,CASSLSQGKLFF